The source of this T cell receptor beta chain is a study of blood T cell repertoires in COVID-19. Study-wide background: From the United States, Italy and Spain came samples of acute and convalescent COVID-19. T cells, B-cell-depleted T cells, or PBMCs provided the cDNA or gDNA that served as material.

Authors' analysis steps: Quantification of nucleated cells was approximated via reference gene primer amplification. TCRdb's copy holds only in-frame clones and misses some; the assay was immunoSEQ multiplex PCR. The V and J calls and clone size come from that table; D and trimming were worked out from the DNA. Of 200,000 or so clones in the sample, 70% to 90% were seen once. CDR3 size: 16 residues. The germline gives CDR1 LNHDA, CDR2 SQIVND (reference sequence). V was pared by 5 bases and J by 0 bases, with 6 bases of the junction left unmatched. This clone was picked up a small number of times. The material sequenced was peripheral blood. This chain connects TRBV19 to TRBJ1-1; 10 bases align to TRBD1. The TCR comes from a human donor with active or convalescent COVID-19. The donor label of this sample is uncertain. CDR3 DNA sequence: TGTGCCAGTAGTCCCGGGACAGGGGCCGTGAACACTGAAGCTTTCTTT. Protein sequence: CASSPGTGAVNTEAFF.